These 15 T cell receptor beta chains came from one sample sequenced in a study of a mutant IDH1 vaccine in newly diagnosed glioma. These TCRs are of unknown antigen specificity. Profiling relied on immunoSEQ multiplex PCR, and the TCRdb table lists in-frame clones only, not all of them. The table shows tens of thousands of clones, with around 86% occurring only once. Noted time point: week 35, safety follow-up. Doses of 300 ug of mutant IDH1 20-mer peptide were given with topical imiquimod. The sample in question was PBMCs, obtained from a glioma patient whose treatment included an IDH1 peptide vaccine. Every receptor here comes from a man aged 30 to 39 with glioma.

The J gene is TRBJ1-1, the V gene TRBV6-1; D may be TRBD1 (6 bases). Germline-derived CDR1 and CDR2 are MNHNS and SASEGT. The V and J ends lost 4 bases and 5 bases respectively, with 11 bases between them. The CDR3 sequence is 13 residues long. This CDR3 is CASSAKGGTEAFF. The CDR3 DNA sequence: TGTGCCAGCAGTGCCAAAGGGGGTACTGAAGCTTTCTTT.

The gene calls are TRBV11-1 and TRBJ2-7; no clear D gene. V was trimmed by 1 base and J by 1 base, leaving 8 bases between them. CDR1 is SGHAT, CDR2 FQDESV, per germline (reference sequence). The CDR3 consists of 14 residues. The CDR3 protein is CASSLVGLSYEQYF. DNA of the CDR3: TGTGCCAGCAGCTTAGTGGGTTTGTCCTACGAGCAGTACTTC.

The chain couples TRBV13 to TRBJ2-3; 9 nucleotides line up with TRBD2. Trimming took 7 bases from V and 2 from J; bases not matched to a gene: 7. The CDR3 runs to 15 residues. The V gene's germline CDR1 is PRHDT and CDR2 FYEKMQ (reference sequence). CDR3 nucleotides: TGTGCCAGCACCCAGACTAGCGGTCACACAGATACGCAGTATTTT. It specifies CASTQTSGHTDTQYF.

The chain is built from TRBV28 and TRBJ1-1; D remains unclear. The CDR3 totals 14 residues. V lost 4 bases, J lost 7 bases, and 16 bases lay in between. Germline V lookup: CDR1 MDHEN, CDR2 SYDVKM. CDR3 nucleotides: TGTGCCAGCAGTTCCCTAACTTTACAGATTGAAGCTTTCTTT. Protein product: CASSSLTLQIEAFF.

The CDR3 nucleotides are TGTGCCAGCAGCGGCCCGGGACAGGGGGCGAATCGTGCCTATGGCTACACCTTC. Translation: CASSGPGQGANRAYGYTF. The rearrangement uses TRBV9 and TRBJ1-2, with 12 positions matching TRBD1. From germline, CDR1 is SGDLS and CDR2 YYNGEE. This CDR3 comprises 18 residues. V was pared by 3 bases and J by 4 bases, with 13 bases of the junction left unmatched.

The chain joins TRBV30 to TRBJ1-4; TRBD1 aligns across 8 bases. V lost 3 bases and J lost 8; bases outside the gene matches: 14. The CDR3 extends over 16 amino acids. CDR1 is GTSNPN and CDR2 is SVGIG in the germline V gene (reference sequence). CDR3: CAWSGNQGARGEKLFF. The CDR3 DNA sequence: TGTGCCTGGAGCGGAAATCAGGGGGCGCGAGGAGAAAAACTGTTTTTT.

DNA of the CDR3: TGTGCCAGCGGACTAGCGGGCAGGGAGCAGTACTTC. This sequence encodes CASGLAGREQYF. V gene TRBV7-2 combines with J gene TRBJ2-7; 11 positions match TRBD2. CDR1 is SGHTA and CDR2 is FQGNSA in the germline V gene. Losses at the gene ends were 8 bases for V and 7 bases for J; bases not matched to a gene: 4. The CDR3 runs to 12 residues.

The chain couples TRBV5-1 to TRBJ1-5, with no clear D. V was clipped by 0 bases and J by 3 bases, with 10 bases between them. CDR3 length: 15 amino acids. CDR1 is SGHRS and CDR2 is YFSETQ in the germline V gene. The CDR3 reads CASSLAPGSNQPQHF. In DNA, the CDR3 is TGCGCCAGCAGCTTGGCTCCAGGATCCAATCAGCCCCAGCATTTT.

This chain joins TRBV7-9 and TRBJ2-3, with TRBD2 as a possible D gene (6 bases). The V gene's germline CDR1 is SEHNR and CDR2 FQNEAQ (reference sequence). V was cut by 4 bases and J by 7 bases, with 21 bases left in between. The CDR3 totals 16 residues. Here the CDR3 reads CASSSSGTGKSNTQYF. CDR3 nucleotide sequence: TGTGCCAGCAGCTCGTCCGGGACTGGGAAGTCAAATACGCAGTATTTT.

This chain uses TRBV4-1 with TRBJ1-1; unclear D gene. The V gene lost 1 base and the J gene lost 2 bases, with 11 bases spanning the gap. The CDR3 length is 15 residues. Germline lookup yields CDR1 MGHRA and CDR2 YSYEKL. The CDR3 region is CASSQVLKDNTEAFF. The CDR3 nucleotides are TGCGCCAGCAGCCAAGTACTCAAGGACAACACTGAAGCTTTCTTT.

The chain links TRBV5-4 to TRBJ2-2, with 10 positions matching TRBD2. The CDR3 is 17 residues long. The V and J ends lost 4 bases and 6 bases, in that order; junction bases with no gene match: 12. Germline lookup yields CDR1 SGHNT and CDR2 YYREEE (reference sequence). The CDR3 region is CASSHMPGLASSGELFF. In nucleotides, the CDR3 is TGTGCCAGCAGCCACATGCCGGGACTAGCGAGTTCCGGGGAGCTGTTTTTT.

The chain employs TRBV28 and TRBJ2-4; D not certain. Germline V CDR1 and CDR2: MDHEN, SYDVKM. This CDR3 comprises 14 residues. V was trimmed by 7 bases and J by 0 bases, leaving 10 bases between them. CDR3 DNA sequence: TGTGCCAGCACCGTCGCTCTAGCCAAAAACATTCAGTACTTC. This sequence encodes CASTVALAKNIQYF. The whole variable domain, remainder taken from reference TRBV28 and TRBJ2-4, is DVKVTQSSRYLVKRTGEKVFLECVQDMDHENMFWYRQDPGLGLRLIYFSYDVKMKEKGDIPEGYSVSREKKERFSLILESASTNQTSMYLCASTVALAKNIQYFGAGTRLSVL.

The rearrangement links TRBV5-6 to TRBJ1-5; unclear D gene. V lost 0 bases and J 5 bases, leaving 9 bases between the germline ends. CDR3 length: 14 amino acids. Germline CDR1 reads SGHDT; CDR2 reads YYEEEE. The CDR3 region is CASSLGLLDQPQHF. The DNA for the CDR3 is TGTGCCAGCAGCTTGGGCCTTCTAGATCAGCCCCAGCATTTT.

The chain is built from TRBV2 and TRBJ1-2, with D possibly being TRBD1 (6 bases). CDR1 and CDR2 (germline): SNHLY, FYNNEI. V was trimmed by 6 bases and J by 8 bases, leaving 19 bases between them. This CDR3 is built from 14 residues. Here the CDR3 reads CASREDSRAWGYTF. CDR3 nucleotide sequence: TGTGCCAGCAGGGAGGACAGCCGAGCCTGGGGCTACACCTTC.

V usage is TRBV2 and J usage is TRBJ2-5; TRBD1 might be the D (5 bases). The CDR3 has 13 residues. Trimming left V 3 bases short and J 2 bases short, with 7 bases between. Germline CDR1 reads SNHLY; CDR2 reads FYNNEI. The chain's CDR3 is CASSEDIQETQYF. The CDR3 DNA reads TGTGCCAGCAGTGAGGACATTCAAGAGACCCAGTACTTC.